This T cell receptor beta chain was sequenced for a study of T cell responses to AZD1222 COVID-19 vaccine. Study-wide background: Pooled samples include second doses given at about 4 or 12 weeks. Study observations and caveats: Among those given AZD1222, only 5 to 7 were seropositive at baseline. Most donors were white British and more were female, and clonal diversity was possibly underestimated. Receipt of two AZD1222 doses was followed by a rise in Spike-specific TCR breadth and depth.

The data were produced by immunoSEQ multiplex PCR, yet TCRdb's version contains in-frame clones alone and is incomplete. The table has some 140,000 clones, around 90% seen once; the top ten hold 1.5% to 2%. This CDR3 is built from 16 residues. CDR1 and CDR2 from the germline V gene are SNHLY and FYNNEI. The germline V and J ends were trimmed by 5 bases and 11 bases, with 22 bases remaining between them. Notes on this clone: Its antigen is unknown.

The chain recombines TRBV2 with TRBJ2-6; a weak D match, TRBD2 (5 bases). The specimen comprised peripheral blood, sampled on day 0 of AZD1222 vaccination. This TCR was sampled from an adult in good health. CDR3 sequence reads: CASSLDSGVLRDVLTF. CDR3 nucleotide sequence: TGTGCCAGCAGTCTTGACTCCGGGGTCCTGAGGGACGTCCTGACTTTC.